These 7 T cell receptor beta chains share one sample of origin, sequenced in a study of shared clonotypes between healthy human individuals. Method: immunoSEQ multiplex PCR; TCRdb's copy keeps in-frame clones and lacks some. Among a few million clones listed, 90% to 95% were seen once. Sequencing used naive CD4+ T cells from PBMCs. The subset was: CD45RA+ positively selected. These receptor sequences come from a young man in good health. Some clones in this sample may be carry-over from other donors' samples.

This CDR3 is CASSSYRVETEAFF. The CDR3 DNA reads TGTGCCAGCAGTTCCTACAGGGTGGAAACTGAAGCTTTCTTT. The J gene is TRBJ1-1, the V gene TRBV6-5; TRBD1 might be the D (6 bases). The CDR3 is 14 amino acids. V lost 4 bases, J lost 5 bases, and 14 bases lay in between. CDR1 is MNHEY and CDR2 is SVGAGI in the germline V gene.

The genes are TRBV11-3 and TRBJ2-7, with a possible D match to TRBD2 (6 bases). This CDR3 is 19 amino acids long. Germline assignment: CDR1 SGHNT and CDR2 YENEEA. V lost 5 bases to trimming and J lost 2 bases, with 28 bases between them. CDR3 protein: CASSQDRETYSGPTYEQYF. As DNA, the CDR3 is TGTGCCAGCAGCCAAGATCGGGAGACATATAGCGGTCCTACCTACGAGCAGTACTTC.

CDR3: CASSYSARGDQPQHF. CDR3 coding DNA: TGTGCCAGCAGTTATTCTGCGCGGGGGGATCAGCCCCAGCATTTT. J is TRBJ1-5 and V is TRBV6-5, with a weak D call TRBD1 (5 bases). The CDR3 sequence is 15 residues long. The germline gives CDR1 MNHEY, CDR2 SVGAGI. With 3 bases removed from V and 5 bases from J, the gap between germline ends came to 14 bases.

Note on this clone: The same CDR3 also results from other DNA sequences found in this sample. The chain couples TRBV10-3 to TRBJ1-5; TRBD1 is a possible D gene (5 bases). The CDR3 has 15 amino acids. Germline V lookup: CDR1 ENHRY, CDR2 SYGVKD. Trimming took 0 bases from V and 4 from J, leaving 10 bases between them. This CDR3 is CAISESGGSNQPQHF. CDR3 nucleotide sequence: TGTGCCATCAGTGAGTCGGGGGGGAGTAATCAGCCCCAGCATTTT.

The rearrangement links TRBV9 to TRBJ2-3; tentatively, D is TRBD1 or TRBD2 (5 bases each). The ends were cut back, 2 bases at V and 4 bases at J, with 14 bases in the middle. The CDR3 covers 15 residues. Germline V gene data show CDR1 as SGDLS and CDR2 as YYNGEE. The CDR3 DNA is TGTGCCAGCAGCGTTGAGGGGTTTAGCGCAGATACGCAGTATTTT. Translation: CASSVEGFSADTQYF.

This chain uses TRBV5-1 with TRBJ2-1; D call uncertain. V lost 4 bases to trimming and J lost 6 bases, with 11 bases between them. The germline V gene has CDR1 SGHRS and CDR2 YFSETQ. The length of the CDR3 is 13 residues. This CDR3 is CASSPVVGNEQFF. The CDR3 nucleotides are TGCGCCAGCAGCCCGGTGGTGGGCAATGAGCAGTTCTTC.

V usage is TRBV2 and J usage is TRBJ1-5, with D perhaps matching TRBD1 (5 bases). The V gene's germline CDR1 is SNHLY and CDR2 FYNNEI. The CDR3 covers 13 residues. With 4 bases removed from V and 5 bases from J, the gap between germline ends came to 9 bases. The CDR3 reads CASSAEGYQPQHF. The DNA for the CDR3 is TGTGCCAGCAGTGCCGAGGGGTATCAGCCCCAGCATTTT.